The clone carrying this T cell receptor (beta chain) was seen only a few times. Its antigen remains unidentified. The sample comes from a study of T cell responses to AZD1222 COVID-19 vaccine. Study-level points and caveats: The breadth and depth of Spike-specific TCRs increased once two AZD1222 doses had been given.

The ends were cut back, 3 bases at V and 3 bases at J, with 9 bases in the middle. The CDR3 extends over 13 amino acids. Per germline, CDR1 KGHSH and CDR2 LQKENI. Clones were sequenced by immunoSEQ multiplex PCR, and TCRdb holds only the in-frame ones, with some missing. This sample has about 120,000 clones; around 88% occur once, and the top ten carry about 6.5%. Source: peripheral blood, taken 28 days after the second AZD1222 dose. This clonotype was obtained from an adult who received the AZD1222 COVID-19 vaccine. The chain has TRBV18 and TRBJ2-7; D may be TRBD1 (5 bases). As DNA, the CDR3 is TGTGCCAGCTCACCTGGCAGGGTCTACGAGCAGTACTTC. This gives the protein CASSPGRVYEQYF.